At least ten counts were recorded for the clone carrying this T cell receptor (beta chain). The target antigen is unknown. This sample is part of a study of T cells in Graves' hyperthyroidism and ophthalmopathy. Study details: Peripheral blood draws took place at initial diagnosis, ahead of any treatment.

Template material for amplifying TCR beta CDR3 regions consisted of RNA transcripts. TCR CDR3 regions were first amplified by RT-PCR with HTBI primers. TCRdb itself ran the multiplex PCR reads through MiXCR, one entry per CDR3 protein. The table records about 400,000 distinct CDR3 sequences, 13% to 15% of them present only once. Ophthalmopathy cases met thresholds of Clinical Activity Score at least 3, NOSPECS grade at least 4 and duration under 3 months. Fresh peripheral blood, around 10 ml of it, supplied the PBMCs. This CDR3 region has 15 residues. In germline, CDR1 is SGHVS, CDR2 FQNEAQ. V lost 3 bases and J 2 bases, leaving 12 bases between the germline ends. Study-wide results and caveats: Most thyroid clonotypes that were expanded above 0.001 also turned up in blood.

The TCR originated in a woman under 40 with Graves' ophthalmopathy. This sequence joins TRBV7-8 and TRBJ2-3; D remains ambiguous. The sequencing sample was made of blood. The CDR3 is CASSFLVETTDTQYF. The CDR3 DNA follows: TGTGCCAGCAGCTTTTTAGTCGAGACCACAGATACGCAGTATTTT.